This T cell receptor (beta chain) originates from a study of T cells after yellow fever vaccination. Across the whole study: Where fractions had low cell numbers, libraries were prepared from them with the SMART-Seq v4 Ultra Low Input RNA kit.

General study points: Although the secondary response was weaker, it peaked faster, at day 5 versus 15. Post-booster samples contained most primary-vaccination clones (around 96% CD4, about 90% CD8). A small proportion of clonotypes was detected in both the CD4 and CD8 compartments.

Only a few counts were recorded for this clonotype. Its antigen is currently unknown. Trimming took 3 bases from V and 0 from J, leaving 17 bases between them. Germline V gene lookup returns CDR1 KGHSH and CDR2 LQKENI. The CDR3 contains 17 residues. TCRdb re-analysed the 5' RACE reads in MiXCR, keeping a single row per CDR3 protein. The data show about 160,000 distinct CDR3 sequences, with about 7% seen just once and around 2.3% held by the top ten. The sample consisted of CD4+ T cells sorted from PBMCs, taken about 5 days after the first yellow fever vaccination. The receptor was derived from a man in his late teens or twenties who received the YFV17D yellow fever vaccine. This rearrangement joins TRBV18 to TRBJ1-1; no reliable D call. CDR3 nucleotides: TGTGCCAGCTCACCGTGGACCTTCGGCTCCATGAACACTGAAGCTTTCTTT. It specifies CASSPWTFGSMNTEAFF.